This record concerns one T cell receptor (beta chain) sequence. Its specificity is not known. ViraFEST expansion of antigen-specific CD4+ T cells with viral peptide pools preceded sequencing. Cultured cells yielded isolated CD4+ T cells after 10 days. The individual was infected with SARS-CoV-2 between March and December 2020, as confirmed by PCR. Around 2.1 million PBMC per well were cultured with around 10 IU/ml IL-2 and roughly 11 ug/ml peptides. Cells in the negative control culture received an HIV-1 Nef peptide pool. Assay used: immunoSEQ multiplex PCR; TCRdb lists only in-frame clones, some missing. The sample lists 45,000 to 70,000 clones; around three quarters were seen once. This sample was taken from a study of vaccination effects on CD4 cells after COVID-19. About the study: Participants were vaccinated with two doses of either the BNT162b2 or mRNA-1273 vaccine.

V lost 1 base and J 7 bases, leaving 10 bases between the germline ends. This CDR3 is built from 13 residues. CDR1 is SEHNR, CDR2 FQNEAQ, per germline (reference sequence). The chain couples TRBV7-9 to TRBJ1-1; D is unresolved. The material was CD4+ T cells from PBMCs cultured with HIV peptides, obtained before COVID-19 vaccination. Stated subset: HIV-1 Nef peptide pool negative control/reference culture. The clonotype originates from a human donor who had a prior SARS-CoV-2 infection. Here the CDR3 reads CASSLGRASEAFF. The CDR3 DNA sequence: TGTGCCAGCAGCTTAGGTCGGGCTAGTGAAGCTTTCTTT.